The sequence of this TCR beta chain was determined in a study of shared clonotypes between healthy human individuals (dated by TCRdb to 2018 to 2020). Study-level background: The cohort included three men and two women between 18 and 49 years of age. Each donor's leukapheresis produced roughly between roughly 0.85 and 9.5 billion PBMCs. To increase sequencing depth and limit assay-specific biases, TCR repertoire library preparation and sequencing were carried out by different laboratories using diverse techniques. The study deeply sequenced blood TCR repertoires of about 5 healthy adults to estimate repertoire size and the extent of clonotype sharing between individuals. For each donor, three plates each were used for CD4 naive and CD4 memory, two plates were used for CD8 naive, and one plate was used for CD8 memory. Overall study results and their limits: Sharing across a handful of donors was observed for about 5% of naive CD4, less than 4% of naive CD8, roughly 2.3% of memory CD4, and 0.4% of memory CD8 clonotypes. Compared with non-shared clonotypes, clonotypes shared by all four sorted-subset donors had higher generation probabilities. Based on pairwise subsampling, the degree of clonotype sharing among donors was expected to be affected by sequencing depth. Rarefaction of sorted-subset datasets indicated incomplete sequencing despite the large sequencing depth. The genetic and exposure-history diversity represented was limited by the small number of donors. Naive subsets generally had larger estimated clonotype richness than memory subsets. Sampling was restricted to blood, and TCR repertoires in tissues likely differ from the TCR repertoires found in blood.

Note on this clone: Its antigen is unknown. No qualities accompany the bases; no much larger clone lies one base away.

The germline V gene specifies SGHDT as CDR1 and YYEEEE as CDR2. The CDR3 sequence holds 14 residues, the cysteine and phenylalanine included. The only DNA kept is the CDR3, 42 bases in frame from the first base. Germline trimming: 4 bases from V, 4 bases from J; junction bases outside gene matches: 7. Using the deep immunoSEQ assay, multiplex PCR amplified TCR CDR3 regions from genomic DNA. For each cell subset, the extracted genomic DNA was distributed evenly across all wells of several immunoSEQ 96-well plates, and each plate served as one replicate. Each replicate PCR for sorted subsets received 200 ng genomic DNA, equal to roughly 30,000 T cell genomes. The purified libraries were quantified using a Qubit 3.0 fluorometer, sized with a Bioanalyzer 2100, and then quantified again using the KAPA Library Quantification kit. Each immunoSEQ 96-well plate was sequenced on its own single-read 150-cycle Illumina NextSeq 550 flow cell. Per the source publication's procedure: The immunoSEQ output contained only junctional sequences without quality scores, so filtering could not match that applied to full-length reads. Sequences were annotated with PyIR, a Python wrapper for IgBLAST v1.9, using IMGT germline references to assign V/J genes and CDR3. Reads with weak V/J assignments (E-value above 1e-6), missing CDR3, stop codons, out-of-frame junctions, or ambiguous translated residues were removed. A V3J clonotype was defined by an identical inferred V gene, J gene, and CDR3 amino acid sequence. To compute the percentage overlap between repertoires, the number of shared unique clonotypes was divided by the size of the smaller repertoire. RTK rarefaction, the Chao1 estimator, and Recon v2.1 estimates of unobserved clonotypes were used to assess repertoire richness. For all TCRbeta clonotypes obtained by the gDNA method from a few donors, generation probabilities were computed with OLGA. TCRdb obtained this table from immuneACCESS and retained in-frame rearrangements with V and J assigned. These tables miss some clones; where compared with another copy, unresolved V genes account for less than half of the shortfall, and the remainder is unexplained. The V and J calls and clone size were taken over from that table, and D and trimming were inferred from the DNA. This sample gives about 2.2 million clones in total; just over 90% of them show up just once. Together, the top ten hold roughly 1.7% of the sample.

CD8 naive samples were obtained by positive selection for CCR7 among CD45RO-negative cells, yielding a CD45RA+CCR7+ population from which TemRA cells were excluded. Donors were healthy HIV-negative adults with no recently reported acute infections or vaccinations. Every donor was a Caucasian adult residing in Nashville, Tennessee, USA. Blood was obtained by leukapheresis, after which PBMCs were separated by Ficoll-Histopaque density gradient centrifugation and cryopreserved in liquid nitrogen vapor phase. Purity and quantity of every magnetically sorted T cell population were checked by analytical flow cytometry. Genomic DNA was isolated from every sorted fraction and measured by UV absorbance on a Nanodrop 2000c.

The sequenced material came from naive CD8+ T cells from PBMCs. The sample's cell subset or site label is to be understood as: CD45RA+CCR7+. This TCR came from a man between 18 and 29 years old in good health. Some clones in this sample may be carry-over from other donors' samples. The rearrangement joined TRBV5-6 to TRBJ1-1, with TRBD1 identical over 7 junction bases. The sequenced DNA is TGTGCCAGCAGCACCAGTAGGACAGGCACTGAAGCTTTCTTT. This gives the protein CASSTSRTGTEAFF.